These T cell receptor beta chains were read from a single sample in a study of T cell responses to AZD1222 COVID-19 vaccine. The assay was immunoSEQ multiplex PCR, and TCRdb's table has in-frame clones only and misses some. The data contain 96,000 or so clones, 85% to 90% of them singletons. Material: peripheral blood, obtained on day 0 of AZD1222 vaccination. These receptors were collected from an adult in good health. Each CDR3 is given with its conserved first and last residue. The D gene is left open where the match is weak. Clone size, where shown, is once, few, many, or a class for clones that have expanded.

clone_size	d_call	j_call	v_call	cdr3_nt	cdr3_aa
-	-	TRBJ2-7	TRBV2	TGTGCCAGCAGCCCTAGCGCCGACTCAAGTTGGCAGTACTTC	CASSPSADSSWQYF
few	-	TRBJ2-7	TRBV6-5	TGTGCCAGCAGGCCAATAGCGGATGGGCCCTACGAGCAGTACTTC	CASRPIADGPYEQYF
-	-	TRBJ1-2	TRBV10-3	TGTGCCATCACTAGAACAGGGTGGGACTATGGCTACACCTTC	CAITRTGWDYGYTF
-	TRBD2	TRBJ2-1	TRBV28	TGTGCCAGCAGTTTTGCGGGGGTCTCCTACAATGAGCAGTTCTTC	CASSFAGVSYNEQFF
-	-	TRBJ1-1	TRBV21-1	TGTGCCAGCACCTCGGGTCGGCCTACCCTGAACACTGAAGCTTTCTTT	CASTSGRPTLNTEAFF
once	TRBD2	TRBJ2-7	TRBV28	TGTGCCAGCAGTGGACAGGGCCGAGCGGGAGGGCCGTTCGAGCAGTACTTC	CASSGQGRAGGPFEQYF
-	TRBD2	TRBJ2-3	TRBV6-1	TGTGCCAGCAGTGCGACTCCAGCGGGGGGGGCAGATACGCAGTATTTT	CASSATPAGGADTQYF
-	-	TRBJ1-5	TRBV30	TGTGCCTGGAGTCACAGGGACGATCAGCCCCAGCATTTT	CAWSHRDDQPQHF
-	-	TRBJ2-3	TRBV24-1	TGTGCCACCAGTGAACCGGGACCTACAGATACGCAGTATTTT	CATSEPGPTDTQYF
-	TRBD2	TRBJ2-1	TRBV6-2/TRBV6-3	TGTGCCAGCAGCAGGACTAGTTCGCGTGAGCAGTTCTTC	CASSRTSSREQFF
-	TRBD1	TRBJ1-2	TRBV7-8	TGTGCCAGCAGCCCAGGGCGGTTTGGGACAGGGGATTTCCTTTATGGCTACACCTTC	CASSPGRFGTGDFLYGYTF
-	-	TRBJ1-1	TRBV29-1	TGCAGCGTTGAGTTGCCTGGAAGGGTTTACTTCTTT	CSVELPGRVYFF
-	TRBD1	TRBJ1-4	TRBV9	TGTGCCAGCAGCGTCAGGGGGCGGGGTGAAAAACTGTTTTTT	CASSVRGRGEKLFF
-	-	TRBJ2-7	TRBV18	TGTGCCAGCTCCTCTCAGGACGAGCAGTACTTC	CASSSQDEQYF
-	TRBD1	TRBJ2-1	TRBV18	TGTGCCAGCTCACCGGCGCCCGGGACAGCTGGGAATGAGCAGTTCTTC	CASSPAPGTAGNEQFF
-	-	TRBJ1-4	TRBV9	TGTGCCAGCAGCCCTTTGTCTAACCTCGGCCTGGAAAAACTGTTTTTT	CASSPLSNLGLEKLFF
-	-	TRBJ1-3	TRBV6-5	TGTGCCAGCAGCACCGGACAGAGCTCTGGAAACACCATATATTTT	CASSTGQSSGNTIYF
once	-	TRBJ2-7	TRBV5-4	TGTGCCAGCAGCTTTGGGGGAGACCAGTCCTACGAGCAGTACTTC	CASSFGGDQSYEQYF
-	-	TRBJ2-1	TRBV10-1	TGCGCCAGCAGTGGTCTAGCAGTTGACAATGAGCAGTTCTTC	CASSGLAVDNEQFF
-	-	TRBJ2-5	TRBV15	TGTGCCACCAGCAGAGAGGCAGCCAAAGAGACCCAGTACTTC	CATSREAAKETQYF
-	-	TRBJ1-4	TRBV15	TGTGCCACCAGCAGAGTGAGAAACAGGATAGGGCCTAATGAAAAACTGTTTTTT	CATSRVRNRIGPNEKLFF
-	-	TRBJ2-7	TRBV28	TGTGCCAGCAGCACCATGGGGGCGGGGTTTAACGAGCAGTACTTC	CASSTMGAGFNEQYF
-	-	TRBJ1-2	TRBV7-9	TGTGCCAGCAGCGCACAGGGCCAACGGGGTGGCTACACCTTC	CASSAQGQRGGYTF
once	-	TRBJ1-5	TRBV19	TGTGCCAGTAGTAGGACAGACAATCAGCCCCAGCATTTT	CASSRTDNQPQHF
-	TRBD1	TRBJ2-5	TRBV18	TGTGCCAGCTCACCCCAGGGACAGGCAGAGACCCAGTACTTC	CASSPQGQAETQYF
-	-	TRBJ2-5	TRBV27	TGTGCCAGCACCAGGGTTATCGGGGAGACCCAGTACTTC	CASTRVIGETQYF
-	TRBD2	TRBJ2-5	TRBV6-2/TRBV6-3	TGTGCCAGCAGTCTTAGCGGGAGGTACCAAGAGACCCAGTACTTC	CASSLSGRYQETQYF
-	TRBD1	TRBJ1-5	TRBV4-1	TGCGCCAGCAGCCAAGATGGGACAGGGGGCGGCAATCAGCCCCAGCATTTT	CASSQDGTGGGNQPQHF
few	-	TRBJ1-5	TRBV27	TGTGCCAGCAGTCGAGTCCCCGGGGGCCAGCCCCAGCATTTT	CASSRVPGGQPQHF
-	TRBD2	TRBJ2-1	TRBV6-5	TGTGCCAGCAGTCCTCCCGGCGGGGGCTACAATGAGCAGTTCTTC	CASSPPGGGYNEQFF
-	-	TRBJ2-7	TRBV7-9	TGTGCCAGCAGCTCCTTGGGGGGGGAAAGGGACAGCTCCTACGAGCAGTACTTC	CASSSLGGERDSSYEQYF
-	TRBD2	TRBJ2-3	TRBV19	TGTGCCAGTAGTATACTAGCGGGAGGCCAGGGAGATACGCAGTATTTT	CASSILAGGQGDTQYF
-	-	TRBJ2-1	TRBV3-1/TRBV3-2	TGTGCCAGCAGCCAAGATCTCACCGGGAGCGGCGAGCAGTTCTTC	CASSQDLTGSGEQFF
few	TRBD2	TRBJ2-7	TRBV7-2	TGTGCCAGCAGCTTAGTGGCTAGCGGATCCTACGAGCAGTACTTC	CASSLVASGSYEQYF
-	TRBD1	TRBJ2-3	TRBV2	TGTGCCAGCAGGGCGGGCAGGGGGCCCGTTGTGGATACGCAGTATTTT	CASRAGRGPVVDTQYF
-	TRBD2	TRBJ2-1	TRBV14	TGTGCCAGCAGCCAAGTGCGGGGGATCAACAATGAGCAGTTCTTC	CASSQVRGINNEQFF
once	-	TRBJ2-6	TRBV2	TGTGCCAGCACCCAGGGGACTGGGGCCAACGTCCTGACTTTC	CASTQGTGANVLTF
-	TRBD1	TRBJ1-1	TRBV27	TGTGCCAGCAGTCCGGACAGGATGAACACTGAAGCTTTCTTT	CASSPDRMNTEAFF
few	-	TRBJ2-2	TRBV4-2	TGTGCCAGCAGCCAAGACCAAAACACCGGGGAGCTGTTTTTT	CASSQDQNTGELFF
-	-	TRBJ2-5	TRBV30	TGTGCCTGGAGTGTAGGTGGGAGGGAGACCCAGTACTTC	CAWSVGGRETQYF
-	TRBD2	TRBJ2-6	TRBV9	TGTGCCAGCAGCGTAGTCCCTAGCGGGGCCTCTGGGGCCAACGTCCTGACTTTC	CASSVVPSGASGANVLTF
-	TRBD2	TRBJ2-1	TRBV4-3	TGCGCCAGCAGCCAAGCAGCGGGAGGGGCCAATGAGCAGTTCTTC	CASSQAAGGANEQFF
-	TRBD1	TRBJ2-7	TRBV19	TGTGCCAGTAGTATTCGACAGGGGGGGTATCCCTACGAGCAGTACTTC	CASSIRQGGYPYEQYF
once	TRBD1	TRBJ1-3	TRBV10-3	TGTGCCATCAGTGCCCAACCCGGGACAGGAAGAGACACCATATATTTT	CAISAQPGTGRDTIYF
-	-	TRBJ2-7	TRBV7-3	TGTGCCAGCAGCCCAGGGGCGGGGTCCTACGAGCAGTACTTC	CASSPGAGSYEQYF
-	TRBD2	TRBJ2-3	TRBV19	TGTGCCAGTAGTATTTCAAGCGGGGCCCGCACAGATACGCAGTATTTT	CASSISSGARTDTQYF
-	-	TRBJ2-2	TRBV30	TGTGCCTGGAGGGCCAGACTGGCCGGGGAGCTGTTTTTT	CAWRARLAGELFF
-	-	TRBJ1-1	TRBV11-2	TGTGCCAGCAGCTTCGCCGAGGACACTGAAGCTTTCTTT	CASSFAEDTEAFF
-	TRBD1	TRBJ1-2	TRBV19	TGTGCCAGTAGTATTCCAGGGGGACATGGAGGCTACACCTTC	CASSIPGGHGGYTF
-	-	TRBJ2-7	TRBV7-8	TGTGCCAGCAGCCTTTCCTACGAGCAGTACTTC	CASSLSYEQYF
-	TRBD2	TRBJ2-1	TRBV6-6	TGTGCCAGCGGCGACGAAGCGGGGGGGCGGGATGAGCAGTTCTTC	CASGDEAGGRDEQFF
-	-	TRBJ2-2	TRBV30	TGTGCCTGGTGTTGGGGGGGCCTGACGAACACCGGGGAGCTGTTTTTT	CAWCWGGLTNTGELFF
-	-	TRBJ2-1	TRBV11-3	TGTGCCAGCAGCTTAGATCTTGCGGCAGTCCCCTACAATGAGCAGTTCTTC	CASSLDLAAVPYNEQFF
-	TRBD2	TRBJ2-1	TRBV5-6	TGTGCCAGCAGCTTGGGTTTAACTAGCGGGAGAGGGCCCTACAATGAGCAGTTCTTC	CASSLGLTSGRGPYNEQFF
-	TRBD2	TRBJ2-7	TRBV2	TGTGCCAGCAGTGGAGCGTCTCGGGGAGGGAGGGACGAGCAGTACTTC	CASSGASRGGRDEQYF